This TCR beta chain is from a study of OX40 agonist ivuxolimab in advanced cancers. As regards this clone: Its antigen is undetermined.

Whole-study findings and limits: On average, CD8+ T cells showed a greater number of expanded clones than CD4+.

This CDR3 is 15 amino acids long. Germline V gene sequence: CDR1 SGHNT, CDR2 YYREEE (reference sequence). Trimming left V 0 bases short and J 0 bases short, with 10 bases between. The protocol was immunoSEQ multiplex PCR, while the TCRdb copy is restricted to in-frame clones and leaves out a portion. Found here are tens of thousands of clones, 88% of them singletons; the top ten hold 0.67%. The sequenced sample was CD4+ or CD8+ T cells sorted from blood, obtained in a trial of the OX40 agonist ivuxolimab. The chain recombines TRBV5-4 with TRBJ2-7; either TRBD1 or TRBD2 may fit D (5 bases each). The TCR originated in an adult with an advanced solid tumor such as melanoma, head and neck, liver or kidney cancer. CDR3: CASSLEAGTSYEQYF. The CDR3 DNA is TGTGCCAGCAGCTTGGAAGCAGGGACCTCCTACGAGCAGTACTTC.